Below, 30 T cell receptor beta chains from the same sample are listed, as sequenced in a study of T cells in Graves' hyperthyroidism and ophthalmopathy. Using RNA transcripts as the source, TCR beta CDR3 regions were amplified. The HTBI set primed first-round TCR CDR3 RT-PCR. In TCRdb, the multiplex PCR reads were re-called with MiXCR into one record per CDR3 protein. The table records 800,000 or so distinct CDR3 sequences, roughly 40% of them present only once. Source material: blood. These receptor sequences come from a man younger than 35 with Graves' hyperthyroidism.

This clonotype was seen many times. The chain uses TRBV11-2 and TRBJ1-1; weak D call: TRBD1 (6 bases). CDR1 and CDR2 from the germline V gene are SGHAT and FQNNGV. The CDR3 spans 11 residues. V lost 4 bases to trimming and J lost 8 bases, with 8 bases between them. The CDR3 is CASSWTDEAFF. CDR3 DNA: TGTGCCAGCAGCTGGACAGACGAAGCTTTCTTT.

The chain is built from TRBV12-3 or TRBV12-4 and TRBJ1-1; 8 nucleotides align to TRBD1. With 8 bases clipped from V and 0 bases from J, the junction kept 5 bases outside the gene matches. The CDR3 extends over 14 amino acids. The CDR3 is CASVGDRLNTEAFF. The CDR3 coding sequence is TGTGCCAGCGTCGGGGACAGGCTGAACACTGAAGCTTTCTTT.

The count of this clonotype is one. CDR3 loop: CASSLLGQLLSYEQYF. The CDR3 DNA is TGTGCCAGCAGCTTGTTGGGACAACTACTCTCCTACGAGCAGTACTTC. The genes are TRBV5-4 and TRBJ2-7, with D perhaps TRBD1 (6 bases). Deletions cut 1 base from V and 0 bases from J, with 14 bases between. This CDR3 is built from 16 residues. The germline V gene encodes CDR1 SGHNT and CDR2 YYREEE (reference sequence).

This clonotype was recorded many times. The chain is built from TRBV9 and TRBJ2-5; D unclear. V lost 5 bases and J lost 4, with 18 bases in between. The CDR3 extends over 15 amino acids. CDR1 SGDLS and CDR2 YYNGEE come from the germline V gene. The CDR3 loop is CASSPLQAQSETQYF. The CDR3, as DNA: TGTGCCAGCAGTCCCCTTCAGGCCCAATCAGAGACCCAGTACTTC.

This clonotype was counted only a few times. The genes are TRBV2 and TRBJ2-7; a weak D match, TRBD1 (5 bases). This CDR3 region has 18 residues. CDR1 is SNHLY, CDR2 FYNNEI, per germline. Trimming left V 2 bases short and J 1 base short, with 21 bases between. The CDR3 DNA sequence: TGTGCCAGCAGTGAATCGTACATGGGGCAGGGCTTTTCCTACGAGCAGTACTTC. Encoded protein: CASSESYMGQGFSYEQYF.

This clonotype was seen many times. V gene TRBV7-9 combines with J gene TRBJ1-4; TRBD1 matches 10 bases. Germline loops: CDR1 SEHNR, CDR2 FQNEAQ (reference sequence). The CDR3 spans 14 residues. V shed 5 bases, J shed 8 bases, and the junction held 5 bases outside the gene matches. Written as DNA, the CDR3 is TGTGCCAGCAGCGACGGGACAGGGGAGGAAAAACTGTTTTTT. The encoded protein is CASSDGTGEEKLFF.

V usage is TRBV4-1 and J usage is TRBJ2-6, with D perhaps given as TRBD1 or TRBD2 (6 bases each). The CDR3 consists of 15 residues. Trimming took off 6 bases at V and 0 bases at J, with 9 bases between the two ends. Germline V gene data show CDR1 as MGHRA and CDR2 as YSYEKL. The DNA for the CDR3 is TGCGCCAGCAGTGGAGGGGGCTCTGGGGCCAACGTCCTGACTTTC. This codes for CASSGGGSGANVLTF.

This clonotype showed up just a few times. The chain links TRBV5-1 to TRBJ2-2; the match to TRBD2 covers 7 bases. Germline CDR1 and CDR2: SGHRS and YFSETQ. After removal of 5 bases from V and 11 bases from J, the junction contained 15 bases not matched to a gene. The length of the CDR3 is 15 residues. CDR3 in DNA: TGCGCCAGCAGTCACCGGGACTATCGGGTCGGAGAGCTGTTTTTT. It translates to CASSHRDYRVGELFF.

At least ten counts were recorded for this clonotype. This chain links TRBV7-9 with TRBJ2-7, with TRBD1 matching over 7 bases. V shed 4 bases, J shed 5 bases, and the junction held 5 bases outside the gene matches. Germline-derived CDR1 and CDR2 are SEHNR and FQNEAQ (reference sequence). This CDR3 region has 13 residues. In nucleotides, the CDR3 is TGTGCCAGCAGCTCACGAGACAGGGACGAGCAGTACTTC. Translated: CASSSRDRDEQYF.

The rearrangement uses TRBV20-1 and TRBJ2-7; TRBD2 matches 10 bases. V lost 2 bases to trimming and J lost 5 bases; unmatched junction nucleotides: 3. This CDR3 spans 13 amino acids. Germline loops: CDR1 DFQATT, CDR2 SNEGSKA (reference sequence). CDR3 DNA: TGCAGTGCTAGATTAACTAGCGGGAACGAGCAGTACTTC. Its translation is CSARLTSGNEQYF.

V usage is TRBV7-9 and J usage is TRBJ1-2; D might be TRBD1 (5 bases). In germline, CDR1 is SEHNR, CDR2 FQNEAQ (reference sequence). V dropped 5 bases and J dropped 4 bases, with 14 bases sitting between them. The CDR3 runs 14 residues. The CDR3 sequence is CASSGDFTSYGYTF. DNA of the CDR3: TGTGCCAGCAGCGGGGACTTTACCTCCTATGGCTACACCTTC. Full variable domain (outside the CDR3, taken from reference TRBV7-9 and TRBJ1-2): DTGVSQNPRHKITKRGQNVTFRCDPISEHNRLYWYRQTLGQGPEFLTYFQNEAQLEKSRLLSDRFSAERPKGSFSTLEIQRTEQGDSAMYLCASSGDFTSYGYTFGSGTRLTVV.

Worth noting for this clonotype: A much larger clonotype is one base distant, so this may be a read error. V usage is TRBV19 and J usage is TRBJ1-1; D call uncertain. The germline V gene encodes CDR1 LNHDA and CDR2 SQIVND (reference sequence). Trimming cost V 4 bases and J 7 bases, with 13 bases left between them. The CDR3 has 13 amino acids. The CDR3 reads CASSTEITGEAFF. The CDR3 nucleotides are TGTGCCAGTAGTACAGAGATTACGGGTGAAGCTTTCTTT.

Concerning this clonotype: Just one base apart from a much larger clone, this may be a read error. The chain carries TRBV12-3 or TRBV12-4 and TRBJ2-7; no firm D call. The CDR3 has 13 residues. The CDR3 bases are TGTGCCAGCAGTTCCGCCTTAACGACCGAGCAGTGCTTC. Protein: CASSSALTTEQCF.

In this sample, this clonotype turned up many times. The chain is built from TRBV12-3 or TRBV12-4 and TRBJ2-7; 8 bases agree with TRBD1. The CDR3 consists of 14 residues. V lost 5 bases, J lost 0 bases, and 3 bases stayed unmatched. DNA of the CDR3: TGTGCCAGCAGTAGACAGGGGAGCTCCTACGAGCAGTACTTC. Translated: CASSRQGSSYEQYF.

The table lists this clonotype with a count of one. This sequence joins TRBV10-1 and TRBJ2-3, with 8 bases fitting TRBD2. V lost 0 bases and J lost 6; bases outside the gene matches: 5. This CDR3 is 15 amino acids long. Germline V gene sequence: CDR1 WNHNN, CDR2 SYGVQD (reference sequence). CDR3 loop: CASSESAAGGDTQYF. The DNA of the CDR3 is TGCGCCAGCAGTGAGTCTGCGGCGGGGGGTGATACGCAGTATTTT.

This clonotype was seen a handful of times. V gene TRBV28 combines with J gene TRBJ2-7, with D hard to call. The V gene's germline CDR1 is MDHEN and CDR2 SYDVKM. The CDR3 has 13 residues. V was trimmed by 7 bases and J by 2 bases, leaving 12 bases between them. The CDR3, as DNA: TGTGCCAGCATAGGGCAGGCAACCTACGAGCAGTACTTC. Protein: CASIGQATYEQYF.

The CDR3 protein is CASSQDGSLDHTEAFF. CDR3 DNA sequence: TGTGCCAGCAGCCAAGATGGCAGCTTAGATCACACTGAAGCTTTCTTT. V gene TRBV14 combines with J gene TRBJ1-1, with D hard to call. This CDR3 region has 16 residues. CDR1 is SGHDN, CDR2 FVKESK, per germline. V lost 0 bases and J 3 bases, leaving 14 bases between the germline ends.

This chain joins TRBV20-1 and TRBJ2-7; TRBD2 agrees at 7 bases. V lost 5 bases, J lost 2 bases, and 6 bases stayed unmatched. The CDR3 runs 13 residues. Looked up from germline, CDR1 is DFQATT and CDR2 is SNEGSKA (reference sequence). The CDR3 DNA sequence: TGCAGTGCTTTAGCGGGCAGCGCCTACGAGCAGTACTTC. It yields the protein CSALAGSAYEQYF.

As regards this clonotype: A much larger clone lies a single base off, so this may be a read error. The chain employs TRBV29-1 and TRBJ2-7; TRBD1 matches at 7 bases. With V trimmed by 1 base and J by 5 bases, 8 bases remained unmatched. Germline V gene data show CDR1 as SQVTM and CDR2 as ANQGSEA. The CDR3 runs to 14 residues. CDR3 sequence: CSVEGRRGPHEQYF. The CDR3 DNA reads TGCAGCGTTGAAGGAAGAAGGGGGCCCCACGAGCAGTACTTC.

The rearrangement links TRBV19 to TRBJ1-6, with D unclear. Trimming took off 6 bases at V and 7 bases at J, with 10 bases between the two ends. This CDR3 comprises 13 residues. Germline loops: CDR1 LNHDA, CDR2 SQIVND (reference sequence). CDR3 region: CASRVGSNSPLHF. The CDR3 bases are TGTGCCAGTAGGGTCGGCTCCAATTCACCCCTCCACTTT.

The chain joins TRBV7-2 to TRBJ1-5; D may be TRBD1 (5 bases). The CDR3 loop spans 15 amino acids. The germline V gene encodes CDR1 SGHTA and CDR2 FQGNSA. The germline V and J ends were trimmed by 5 bases and 4 bases, with 15 bases remaining between them. CDR3 loop: CASSPRRDRNQPQHF. The CDR3 DNA sequence: TGTGCCAGCAGCCCCCGGCGAGACAGAAATCAGCCCCAGCATTTT. The full variable domain, rest sourced from reference TRBV7-2 and TRBJ1-5, is GAGVSQSPSNKVTEKGKDVELRCDPISGHTALYWYRQSLGQGLEFLIYFQGNSAPDKSGLPSDRFSAERTGGSVSTLTIQRTQQEDSAVYLCASSPRRDRNQPQHFGDGTRLSIL.

This clonotype has just a few counts. V gene TRBV5-6 combines with J gene TRBJ1-1; no reliable D call. Trimming removed 3 bases at V and 1 base at J, with 10 bases between. Germline V gives CDR1 SGHDT, CDR2 YYEEEE. The CDR3 extends over 14 amino acids. The CDR3 reads CASSSVRGNTEAFF. CDR3 bases: TGTGCCAGCAGCTCCGTCCGTGGGAACACTGAAGCTTTCTTT.

In its sample, this clonotype was seen many times. The rearrangement joins TRBV15 to TRBJ1-5; D might be TRBD1 (6 bases). The germline V and J ends were trimmed by 5 bases and 5 bases, with 16 bases remaining between them. This CDR3 has 15 residues. CDR1 is LNHNV and CDR2 is YYDKDF in the germline V gene (reference sequence). CDR3 loop: CATSEDGGSDQPQHF. DNA for the CDR3: TGTGCCACCAGCGAAGATGGGGGCTCCGATCAGCCCCAGCATTTT.

The V call is TRBV4-3, the J call TRBJ2-7; 7 positions match TRBD2. CDR1 and CDR2 (germline): LGHNA, YSLEER. After removal of 2 bases from V and 2 bases from J, the junction contained 6 bases not matched to a gene. The CDR3 is 15 amino acids. CDR3 in amino acids: CASSQRGGGAYEQYF. DNA for the CDR3: TGCGCCAGCAGCCAACGTGGGGGAGGGGCCTACGAGCAGTACTTC.

The sample holds one count of this clonotype. This chain joins TRBV12-3 or TRBV12-4 and TRBJ1-1, with D uncertain. The V and J ends lost 8 bases and 2 bases respectively, with 15 bases between them. The CDR3 is 14 residues long. The CDR3 DNA sequence: TGTGCCAGCTCCCCCTCTAATTTCAACACTGAAGCTTTCTTT. Translated: CASSPSNFNTEAFF.

The chain recombines TRBV20-1 with TRBJ1-1; D may be TRBD1 (6 bases). CDR3 length: 15 amino acids. The germline V gene has CDR1 DFQATT and CDR2 SNEGSKA (reference sequence). V lost 6 bases and J 1 base, leaving 18 bases between the germline ends. The CDR3 region has the DNA TGCAGTGCCACCAGGGGAAGGAGTGGGAACACTGAAGCTTTCTTT. Protein sequence: CSATRGRSGNTEAFF.

V is TRBV2 and J is TRBJ2-1; no reliable D call. V lost 1 base, J lost 0 bases, and 7 bases lay in between. The CDR3 has 15 residues. The germline gives CDR1 SNHLY, CDR2 FYNNEI. The CDR3 DNA reads as TGTGCCAGCAGTGAAGAGATGAGCTCCTACAATGAGCAGTTCTTC. Translation gives CASSEEMSSYNEQFF.

This clonotype was counted a few times. The chain employs TRBV6-6 and TRBJ1-1; D remains unclear. There are 15 residues in the CDR3. V dropped 0 bases and J dropped 7 bases, with 15 bases sitting between them. Germline values: CDR1 MNHNY, CDR2 SVGAGI (reference sequence). The CDR3 DNA sequence: TGTGCCAGCAGTTACTCGATTAGTCTAGGAGGTGAAGCTTTCTTT. It codes for CASSYSISLGGEAFF.

This clonotype was recorded a few times. The V gene is TRBV20-1, the J gene TRBJ1-6; TRBD1 is a possible D gene (5 bases). The length of the CDR3 is 15 residues. Germline V CDR1 and CDR2: DFQATT, SNEGSKA (reference sequence). With 4 bases removed from V and 7 bases from J, the gap between germline ends came to 17 bases. CDR3 sequence reads: CSATEPRDPNSPLHF. The CDR3 DNA follows: TGCAGTGCTACTGAGCCACGGGACCCCAATTCACCCCTCCACTTT.

This clonotype was seen ten or more times. This rearrangement joins TRBV20-1 to TRBJ2-7; weak D call: TRBD2 (5 bases). From germline, CDR1 is DFQATT and CDR2 SNEGSKA (reference sequence). This CDR3 has 13 residues. Trimming left V 6 bases short and J 4 bases short, with 16 bases between. As DNA, the CDR3 is TGCAGTGCCCTGACGGGGTCCGGGTACGAGCAGTACTTC. Translation: CSALTGSGYEQYF.